This is a list of T cell receptor beta chains from one sample in a study of blood T cells in healthy people across ages. TCRdb reanalysed the 5' RACE reads using MiXCR and keeps one entry per CDR3 protein. The table records 600,000 to 1,000,000 distinct CDR3 sequences, just under 25% of them present only once. The same sample was also studied in work on T cells of mothers and their children.

Sequences were obtained from blood. The receptors come from a boy between 10 and 17 years old in good health. Both conserved end residues are part of each CDR3. Each record gives: clone size, CDR3 length, D gene, J gene, V gene, CDR3 protein, CDR3 DNA. The D gene is left open where the match is weak. Where a row states a size, it is once, few, many or the class of an expanded clone; other rows omit it.

>once|13|.|TRBJ2-1|TRBV6-5
CASSSIAGNEQFF
TGTGCCAGCAGTAGTATTGCCGGGAATGAGCAGTTCTTC
>.|16|.|TRBJ2-5|TRBV6-2/TRBV6-3
CASSYSIHPAEETQYF
TGTGCCAGCAGTTACTCGATTCACCCCGCGGAGGAGACCCAGTACTTC
>.|17|.|TRBJ2-1|TRBV3-1
CASSLDSTLSSYNEQFF
TGTGCCAGCAGCCTCGACAGCACTTTGAGCTCCTACAATGAGCAGTTCTTC
>.|13|.|TRBJ2-1|TRBV29-1
CSPWREKFREQFF
TGCAGCCCTTGGAGGGAGAAGTTTCGAGAGCAGTTCTTC
>.|17|.|TRBJ2-1|TRBV5-1
CASSLAPGGVGHNEQFF
TGCGCCAGCAGCTTGGCTCCCGGGGGAGTGGGTCACAATGAGCAGTTCTTC
>.|16|TRBD2|TRBJ2-7|TRBV20-1
CSASHRLSGTSYEQYF
TGCAGTGCTAGTCACCGACTTAGCGGGACCTCCTACGAGCAGTACTTC
>few|15|TRBD1|TRBJ1-4|TRBV4-1
CASSQIQGVGEKLFF
TGCGCCAGCAGCCAAATCCAGGGGGTTGGTGAAAAACTGTTTTTT
>few|13|.|TRBJ1-4|TRBV7-2
CASSLTREEKLFF
TGTGCCAGCAGCCTCACAAGGGAAGAAAAACTGTTTTTT
>few|14|TRBD1|TRBJ2-7|TRBV27
CASSLAETGDEQYF
TGTGCCAGCAGTTTAGCCGAAACAGGGGACGAGCAGTACTTC
>.|12|.|TRBJ2-3|TRBV20-1
CSARDDPDTQYF
TGCAGTGCTAGAGATGACCCAGATACGCAGTATTTT
>once|13|.|TRBJ2-5|TRBV29-1
CIVDPGQQETQYF
TGCATCGTTGACCCAGGACAGCAAGAGACCCAGTACTTC
>.|14|.|TRBJ2-2|TRBV7-9
CASSTTGYGGELFF
TGTGCCAGCAGCACTACAGGGTACGGCGGGGAGCTGTTTTTT
>.|14|TRBD1|TRBJ2-3|TRBV3-1
CASSNRDRADTQYF
TGTGCCAGCAGCAACCGGGACAGGGCAGATACGCAGTATTTT